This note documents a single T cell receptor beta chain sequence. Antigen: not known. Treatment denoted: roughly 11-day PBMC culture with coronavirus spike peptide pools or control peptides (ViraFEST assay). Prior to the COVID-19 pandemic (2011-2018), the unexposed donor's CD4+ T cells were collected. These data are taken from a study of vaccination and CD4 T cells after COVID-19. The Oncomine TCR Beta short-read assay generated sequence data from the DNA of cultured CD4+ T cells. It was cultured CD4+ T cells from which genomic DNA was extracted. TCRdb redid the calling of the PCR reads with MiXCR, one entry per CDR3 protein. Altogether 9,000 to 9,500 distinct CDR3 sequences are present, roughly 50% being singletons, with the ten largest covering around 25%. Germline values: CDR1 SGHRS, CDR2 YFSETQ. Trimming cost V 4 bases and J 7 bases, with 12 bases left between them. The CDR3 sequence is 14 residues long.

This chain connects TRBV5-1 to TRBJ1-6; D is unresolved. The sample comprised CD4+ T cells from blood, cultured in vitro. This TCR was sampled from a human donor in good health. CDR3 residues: CASSPEGRNSPLHF. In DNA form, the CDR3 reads TGCGCCAGCAGCCCGGAAGGTAGGAATTCACCCCTCCACTTT.